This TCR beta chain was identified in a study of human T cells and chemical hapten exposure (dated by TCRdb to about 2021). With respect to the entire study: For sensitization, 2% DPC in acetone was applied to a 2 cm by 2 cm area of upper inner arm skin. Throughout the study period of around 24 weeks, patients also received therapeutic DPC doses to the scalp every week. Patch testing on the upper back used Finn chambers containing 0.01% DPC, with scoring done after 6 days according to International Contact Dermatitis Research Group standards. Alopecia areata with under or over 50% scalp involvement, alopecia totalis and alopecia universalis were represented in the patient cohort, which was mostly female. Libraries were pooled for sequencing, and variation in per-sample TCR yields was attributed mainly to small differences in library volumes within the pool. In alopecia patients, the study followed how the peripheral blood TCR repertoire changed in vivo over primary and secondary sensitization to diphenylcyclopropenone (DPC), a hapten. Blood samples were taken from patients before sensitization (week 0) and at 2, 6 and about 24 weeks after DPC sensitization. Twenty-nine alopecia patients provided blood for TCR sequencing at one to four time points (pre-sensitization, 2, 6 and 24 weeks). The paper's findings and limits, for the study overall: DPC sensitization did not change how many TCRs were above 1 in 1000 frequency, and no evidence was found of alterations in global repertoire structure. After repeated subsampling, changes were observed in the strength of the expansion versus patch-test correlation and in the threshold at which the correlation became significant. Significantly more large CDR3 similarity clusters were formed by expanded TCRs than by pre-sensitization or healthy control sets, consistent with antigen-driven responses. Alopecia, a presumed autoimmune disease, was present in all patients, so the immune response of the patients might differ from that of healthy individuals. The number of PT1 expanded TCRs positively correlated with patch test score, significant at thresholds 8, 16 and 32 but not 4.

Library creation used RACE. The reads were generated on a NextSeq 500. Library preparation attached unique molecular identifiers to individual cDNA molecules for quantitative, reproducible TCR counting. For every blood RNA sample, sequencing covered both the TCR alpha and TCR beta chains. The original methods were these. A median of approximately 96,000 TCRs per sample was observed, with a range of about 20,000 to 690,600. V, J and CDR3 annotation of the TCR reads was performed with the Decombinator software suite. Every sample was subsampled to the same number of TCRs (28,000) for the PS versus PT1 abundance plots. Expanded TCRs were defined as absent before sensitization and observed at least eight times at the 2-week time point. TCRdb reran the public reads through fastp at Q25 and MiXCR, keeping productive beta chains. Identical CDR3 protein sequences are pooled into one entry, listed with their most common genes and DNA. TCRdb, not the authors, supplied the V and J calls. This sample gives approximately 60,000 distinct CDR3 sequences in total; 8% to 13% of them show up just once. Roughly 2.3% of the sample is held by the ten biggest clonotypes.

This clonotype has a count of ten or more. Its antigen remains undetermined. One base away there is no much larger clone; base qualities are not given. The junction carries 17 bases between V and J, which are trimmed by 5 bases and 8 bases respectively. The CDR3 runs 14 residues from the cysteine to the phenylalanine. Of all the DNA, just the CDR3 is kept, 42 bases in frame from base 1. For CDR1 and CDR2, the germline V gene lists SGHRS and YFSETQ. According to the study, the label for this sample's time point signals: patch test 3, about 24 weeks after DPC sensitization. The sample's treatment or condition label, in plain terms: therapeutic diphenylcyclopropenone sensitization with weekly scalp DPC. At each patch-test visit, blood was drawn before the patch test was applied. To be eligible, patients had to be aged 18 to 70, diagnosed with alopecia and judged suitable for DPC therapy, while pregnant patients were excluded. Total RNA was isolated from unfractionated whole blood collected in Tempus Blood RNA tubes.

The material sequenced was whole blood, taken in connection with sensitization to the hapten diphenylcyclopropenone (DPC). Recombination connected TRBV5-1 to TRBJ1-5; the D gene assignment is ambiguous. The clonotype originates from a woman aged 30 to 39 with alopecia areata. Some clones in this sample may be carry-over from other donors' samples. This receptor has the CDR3 CASSPDPSAEPQHF. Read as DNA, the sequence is TGCGCCAGCAGTCCGGACCCGAGCGCAGAGCCCCAGCATTTT. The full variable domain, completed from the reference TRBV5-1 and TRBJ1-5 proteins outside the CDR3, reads KAGVTQTPRYLIKTRGQQVTLSCSPISGHRSVSWYQQTPGQGLQFLFEYFSETQRNKGNFPGRFSGRQFSNSRSEMNVSTLELGDSALYLCASSPDPSAEPQHFGDGTRLSIL.